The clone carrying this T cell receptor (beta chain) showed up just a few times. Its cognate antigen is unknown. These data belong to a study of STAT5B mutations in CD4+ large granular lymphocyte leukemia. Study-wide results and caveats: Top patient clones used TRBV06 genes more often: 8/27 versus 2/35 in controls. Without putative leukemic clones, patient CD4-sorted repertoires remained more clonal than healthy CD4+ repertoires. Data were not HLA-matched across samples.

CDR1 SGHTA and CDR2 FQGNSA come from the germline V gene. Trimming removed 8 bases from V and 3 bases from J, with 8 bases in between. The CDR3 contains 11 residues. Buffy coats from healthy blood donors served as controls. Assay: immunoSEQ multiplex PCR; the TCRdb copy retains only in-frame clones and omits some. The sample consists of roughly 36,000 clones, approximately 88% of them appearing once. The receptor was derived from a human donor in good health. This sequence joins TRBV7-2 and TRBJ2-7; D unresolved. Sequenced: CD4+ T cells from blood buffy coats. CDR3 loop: CASSFFYEQYF. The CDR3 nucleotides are TGTGCCAGCTCTTTTTTCTACGAGCAGTACTTC.